The 30 T cell receptor beta chains below all came from one sample that was sequenced in a study of shared clonotypes between healthy human individuals. Clones were read by immunoSEQ multiplex PCR, and TCRdb kept only the in-frame ones, dropping some. The sample consists of about 580,000 clones, roughly 98% of them appearing once. CD8 cells classed as naive were CD45RO-negative and positively selected for CCR7, excluding terminally differentiated effector memory CD45RA+ cells. Sample: naive CD8+ T cells sorted from blood. These receptors were obtained from a man aged 30-40 years in good health.

The V call is TRBV5-1, the J call TRBJ1-5, with D tentatively TRBD1 (6 bases). The CDR3 is made up of 15 amino acids. The V gene's germline CDR1 is SGHRS and CDR2 YFSETQ. V was trimmed by 1 base and J by 2 bases, leaving 10 bases between them. The DNA of the CDR3 is TGCGCCAGCAGCTTGACAGGGCTGGGCAATCAGCCCCAGCATTTT. The encoded protein is CASSLTGLGNQPQHF.

This clone was observed once. This rearrangement joins TRBV9 to TRBJ2-2; 11 bases are shared with TRBD2. CDR1 is SGDLS and CDR2 is YYNGEE in the germline V gene. V trimming: 4 bases; J trimming: 6 bases; junction bases outside the gene matches: 11. The CDR3 length is 17 residues. CDR3 in DNA: TGTGCCAGCAGCCCGAGATTAGCGGGAGGGCCTTCCGGGGAGCTGTTTTTT. This translates into CASSPRLAGGPSGELFF.

The chain is built from TRBV13 and TRBJ2-1; 12 bases agree with TRBD2. The CDR3 totals 16 residues. Germline lookup yields CDR1 PRHDT and CDR2 FYEKMQ (reference sequence). V lost 4 bases and J lost 7; bases outside the gene matches: 8. CDR3 residues: CASSSKTSGRLNEQFF. In DNA, the CDR3 is TGTGCCAGCAGCTCGAAGACTAGCGGGAGACTAAATGAGCAGTTCTTC.

This chain joins TRBV20-1 and TRBJ2-7; no clear D. CDR1 is DFQATT and CDR2 is SNEGSKA in the germline V gene (reference sequence). The CDR3 extends over 10 amino acids. Trimming stripped 6 bases from V and 5 bases from J, with 8 bases between. The CDR3 DNA reads as TGCAGTGCCACCATTGACGAGCAGTACTTC. It is translated as CSATIDEQYF.

This chain uses TRBV2 with TRBJ2-1; D is possibly TRBD1 (7 bases). Germline CDR1 and CDR2: SNHLY and FYNNEI. The CDR3 totals 18 residues. The V and J ends lost 6 bases and 4 bases respectively, with 25 bases between them. Here the CDR3 reads CASRGTRLGQELYNEQFF. The CDR3 DNA sequence: TGTGCCAGCAGGGGGACTCGGCTTGGACAGGAGTTATACAATGAGCAGTTCTTC.

This chain connects TRBV10-3 to TRBJ1-5; 9 positions match TRBD1. Germline V gives CDR1 ENHRY, CDR2 SYGVKD. This CDR3 is 14 amino acids long. Germline trimming cut 6 bases from V and 6 bases from J; bases unmatched to any gene: 6. CDR3 nucleotides: TGTGCCATCAGCCGACAGGGGGGAGGTCAGCCCCAGCATTTT. It specifies CAISRQGGGQPQHF.

This chain's CDR3 is CASSLTPSNTGELFF. CDR3 nucleotide sequence: TGTGCCAGCAGCTTAACCCCATCGAACACCGGGGAGCTGTTTTTT. This chain joins TRBV7-9 and TRBJ2-2; D is unresolved. This CDR3 has 15 amino acids. V was shortened by 2 bases and J by 0 bases, with 7 bases between the two germline ends. In germline, CDR1 is SEHNR, CDR2 FQNEAQ (reference sequence).

The chain combines TRBV5-6 with TRBJ2-2; D unresolved. Germline V gene lookup returns CDR1 SGHDT and CDR2 YYEEEE. V was pared by 0 bases and J by 4 bases, with 7 bases between. The CDR3 has 14 residues. This CDR3 reads CASSLDSSTGELFF. The CDR3 nucleotides read TGTGCCAGCAGCTTGGATTCGAGCACCGGGGAGCTGTTTTTT.

The V call is TRBV18, the J call TRBJ1-2; the D is unclear. This CDR3 region has 19 residues. Trimming took off 3 bases at V and 8 bases at J, with 31 bases between the two ends. Germline lookup yields CDR1 KGHSH and CDR2 LQKENI. DNA for the CDR3: TGTGCCAGCTCACCTTTTCAGACATCTGCATATATAAAGGCGGGGGGCTACACCTTC. This codes for CASSPFQTSAYIKAGGYTF.

The CDR3 sequence: CASSEGGEKLFF. Written as DNA, the CDR3 is TGTGCCAGCAGCGAGGGCGGCGAAAAACTGTTTTTT. The chain has TRBV9 and TRBJ1-4; D unclear. The V end lost 3 bases, the J end lost 8 bases, and 8 bases lay between the germline ends. Germline V lookup: CDR1 SGDLS, CDR2 YYNGEE. The CDR3 extends over 12 amino acids.

This chain connects TRBV6-1 to TRBJ1-5; D uncertain. Germline CDR1 is MNHNS and CDR2 is SASEGT. Trimming cost V 6 bases and J 4 bases, with 13 bases left between them. CDR3 size: 14 residues. CDR3 region: CASRHRQPNQPQHF. CDR3 bases: TGTGCCAGCAGACACAGACAACCAAATCAGCCCCAGCATTTT.

The chain carries TRBV4-3 and TRBJ2-5; tentatively, D is TRBD2 (7 bases). The ends were cut back, 0 bases at V and 0 bases at J, with 14 bases in the middle. The CDR3 totals 17 residues. Germline V gene lookup returns CDR1 LGHNA and CDR2 YSLEER. DNA of the CDR3: TGCGCCAGCAGCCAAGATGCCCGGGGGGCATACCAAGAGACCCAGTACTTC. Its translation: CASSQDARGAYQETQYF.

This clone is a singleton in its sample. The genes are TRBV7-9 and TRBJ2-5, with unresolved D. Trimming stripped 7 bases from V and 5 bases from J, with 14 bases between. Germline CDR1 SEHNR, CDR2 FQNEAQ (reference sequence). This CDR3 has 13 residues. CDR3 sequence reads: CASIVDLGETQYF. CDR3 sequence (DNA): TGTGCCAGCATCGTAGACCTTGGGGAGACCCAGTACTTC. Supplemented by reference TRBV7-9 and TRBJ2-5, the full variable domain reads DTGVSQNPRHKITKRGQNVTFRCDPISEHNRLYWYRQTLGQGPEFLTYFQNEAQLEKSRLLSDRFSAERPKGSFSTLEIQRTEQGDSAMYLCASIVDLGETQYFGPGTRLLVL.

The chain joins TRBV7-9 to TRBJ2-3; D is ambiguous. CDR3 length equals 14 residues. The V gene lost 3 bases and the J gene lost 2 bases, with 9 bases spanning the gap. CDR1 and CDR2 (germline): SEHNR, FQNEAQ (reference sequence). CDR3 nucleotides: TGTGCCAGCAGCTTTCAGAGTTACACAGATACGCAGTATTTT. It codes for CASSFQSYTDTQYF.

The rearrangement joins TRBV11-3 to TRBJ2-3; no clear D. The CDR3 is 15 residues long. CDR1 and CDR2 from the germline V gene are SGHNT and YENEEA. The ends were cut back, 5 bases at V and 0 bases at J, with 12 bases in the middle. The CDR3 sequence: CASSTMGSSTDTQYF. CDR3 sequence (DNA): TGTGCCAGCAGCACCATGGGGTCTAGCACAGATACGCAGTATTTT. Using reference TRBV11-3 and TRBJ2-3 for the parts outside the CDR3, the full variable domain is EAGVVQSPRYKIIEKKQPVAFWCNPISGHNTLYWYLQNLGQGPELLIRYENEEAVDDSQLPKDRFSAERLKGVDSTLKIQPAELGDSAVYLCASSTMGSSTDTQYFGPGTRLTVL.

The J gene is TRBJ2-2, the V gene TRBV5-4; D is perhaps TRBD1 or TRBD2 (5 bases each). V gave up 3 bases and J gave up 4 bases, with 13 bases separating them. The CDR3 loop spans 15 amino acids. Germline loops: CDR1 SGHNT, CDR2 YYREEE (reference sequence). The CDR3 reads CASSSTEGFTGELFF. In DNA, the CDR3 is TGTGCCAGCAGCTCGACAGAGGGATTCACCGGGGAGCTGTTTTTT. Using reference TRBV5-4 and TRBJ2-2 for the parts outside the CDR3, the full variable domain is ETGVTQSPTHLIKTRGQQVTLRCSSQSGHNTVSWYQQALGQGPQFIFQYYREEENGRGNFPPRFSGLQFPNYSSELNVNALELDDSALYLCASSSTEGFTGELFFGEGSRLTVL.

This clone has only one observation. V and J are TRBV5-4 and TRBJ2-3; D call uncertain. V lost 0 bases to trimming and J lost 0 bases, with 14 bases between them. The CDR3 is 17 amino acids. Germline assignment: CDR1 SGHNT and CDR2 YYREEE (reference sequence). The CDR3 nucleotides are TGTGCCAGCAGCTTGGCCGTTTTGAGAACTAGCACAGATACGCAGTATTTT. Protein: CASSLAVLRTSTDTQYF.

The chain couples TRBV11-3 to TRBJ2-7; 7 bases fit TRBD2. Looked up from germline, CDR1 is SGHNT and CDR2 is YENEEA. Trimming at V came to 4 bases and at J to 9 bases, leaving 9 bases not matched to a gene. This CDR3 is 13 amino acids long. The DNA of the CDR3 is TGTGCCAGCAGCTCCGGACCCGGGGGGACGCAGTACTTC. Translating gives CASSSGPGGTQYF.

The gene calls are TRBV5-1 and TRBJ2-2, with 9 nucleotides matching TRBD1. The CDR3 is 17 amino acids. V lost 3 bases to trimming and J lost 7 bases; unmatched junction nucleotides: 13. Looked up from germline, CDR1 is SGHRS and CDR2 is YFSETQ. CDR3 region: CASSWPTGGDLYGELFF. The CDR3 DNA follows: TGCGCCAGCAGCTGGCCAACAGGGGGCGATTTATACGGGGAGCTGTTTTTT.

The chain combines TRBV4-2 with TRBJ2-7; 10 bases fit TRBD2. The CDR3 extends over 17 amino acids. Germline CDR1 reads LGHNA; CDR2 reads YNFKEQ. Losses at the gene ends were 0 bases for V and 4 bases for J; bases not matched to a gene: 9. This CDR3 is CASSQDNIASGGYEQYF. CDR3 in DNA: TGTGCCAGCAGCCAAGATAACATCGCTAGCGGGGGATACGAGCAGTACTTC.

The rearrangement uses TRBV27 and TRBJ2-7; no firm D call. The CDR3 sequence is 16 residues long. In germline, CDR1 is MNHEY, CDR2 SMNVEV (reference sequence). The V end was cut by 0 bases, the J end by 5 bases, with 17 bases between. CDR3 DNA sequence: TGTGCCAGCAGTTTATCCCCGGCAAGCCTCCGGAACGAGCAGTACTTC. This gives the protein CASSLSPASLRNEQYF.

The V gene is TRBV11-3, the J gene TRBJ2-1; 9 bases line up with TRBD2. V shed 0 bases, J shed 5 bases, and the junction held 5 bases outside the gene matches. The CDR3 runs 16 residues. The germline V gene has CDR1 SGHNT and CDR2 YENEEA. The CDR3, as DNA: TGTGCCAGCAGCTTAGATCAGCTAGCGGGGAACAATGAGCAGTTCTTC. Translating it yields CASSLDQLAGNNEQFF.

The V call is TRBV14, the J call TRBJ1-5, with TRBD1 matching over 7 bases. Germline lookup yields CDR1 SGHDN and CDR2 FVKESK. The V and J ends lost 4 bases and 4 bases, in that order; junction bases with no gene match: 7. The CDR3 runs to 15 residues. CDR3 in amino acids: CASSPGTAKNQPQHF. Here the CDR3 DNA reads TGTGCCAGCAGCCCCGGGACAGCCAAGAATCAGCCCCAGCATTTT. Using reference TRBV14 and TRBJ1-5 for the parts outside the CDR3, the full variable domain is EAGVTQFPSHSVIEKGQTVTLRCDPISGHDNLYWYRRVMGKEIKFLLHFVKESKQDESGMPNNRFLAERTGGTYSTLKVQPAELEDSGVYFCASSPGTAKNQPQHFGDGTRLSIL.

This sequence joins TRBV19 and TRBJ1-1; maybe TRBD1 (5 bases). Trimming left V 7 bases short and J 2 bases short, with 17 bases between. This CDR3 comprises 15 residues. Germline V gene sequence: CDR1 LNHDA, CDR2 SQIVND (reference sequence). The CDR3 loop is CASTPWDRSNTEAFF. In DNA, the CDR3 is TGTGCCAGTACCCCATGGGACCGCTCTAACACTGAAGCTTTCTTT.

The chain recombines TRBV11-1 with TRBJ2-3; 8 bases agree with TRBD1. CDR3 length: 17 amino acids. The germline CDR1 and CDR2 sequences are SGHAT and FQDESV (reference sequence). The trim removed 0 bases at V and 3 bases at J, leaving 8 bases unmatched. The CDR3 region is CASSLAGQGLVTDTQYF. DNA for the CDR3: TGTGCCAGCAGCTTAGCCGGACAGGGTCTTGTTACAGATACGCAGTATTTT.

The J gene is TRBJ2-2, the V gene TRBV28; D gene uncertain. Germline V lookup: CDR1 MDHEN, CDR2 SYDVKM. The CDR3 is 12 residues long. V shed 10 bases and J shed 6 bases, with 12 bases lying between them. The CDR3 sequence is CATNVWAGELFF. Here the CDR3 DNA reads TGTGCCACCAACGTTTGGGCCGGGGAGCTGTTTTTT.

The chain joins TRBV30 to TRBJ2-2; 8 bases match TRBD2. The CDR3 spans 13 residues. Germline CDR1 GTSNPN, CDR2 SVGIG (reference sequence). The V gene end was trimmed by 5 bases and the J gene end by 6 bases; junction bases not matched to a gene: 5. The chain's CDR3 is CAWAPGGAGELFF. The CDR3 nucleotides read TGTGCCTGGGCCCCGGGGGGGGCCGGGGAGCTGTTTTTT.

V is TRBV4-1 and J is TRBJ1-5; 7 positions match TRBD1. The V gene end was trimmed by 1 base and the J gene end by 4 bases; junction bases not matched to a gene: 4. Germline CDR1 and CDR2: MGHRA and YSYEKL. CDR3 length: 15 amino acids. This CDR3 reads CASSQGTGRNQPQHF. The CDR3 DNA reads TGCGCCAGCAGCCAAGGGACAGGACGTAATCAGCCCCAGCATTTT.

The chain combines TRBV19 with TRBJ2-1; a possible D gene is TRBD1 (5 bases). Per the germline V gene, CDR1 is LNHDA and CDR2 is SQIVND (reference sequence). The CDR3 has 17 amino acids. Trimming took 1 base from V and 2 from J, leaving 15 bases between them. This CDR3 reads CASSIGQGQLTYNEQFF. The CDR3 bases are TGTGCCAGTAGTATAGGTCAGGGCCAACTTACCTACAATGAGCAGTTCTTC.

This clone was seen a single time. The gene calls are TRBV5-6 and TRBJ1-1; D is undetermined. This CDR3 is built from 13 residues. CDR1 is SGHDT, CDR2 YYEEEE, per germline. V lost 0 bases, J lost 4 bases, and 7 bases lay in between. The CDR3 protein is CASSLGGPTEAFF. CDR3 bases: TGTGCCAGCAGCTTGGGAGGCCCCACTGAAGCTTTCTTT.